A single TCR beta chain is shown here with its context. This entry comes from a study of shared T cell receptors in the human thymus. Assay: immunoSEQ multiplex PCR; the TCRdb copy retains only in-frame clones and omits some. The profile shows about 660,000 clones, approximately 87% of them singletons. V lost 5 bases, J lost 3 bases, and 8 bases stayed unmatched. The CDR3 covers 17 residues. Germline values: CDR1 MNHEY, CDR2 SMNVEV (reference sequence). These same records also appear under a second study, on human thymus T cells.

The clonotype originates from a boy younger than two with a congenital heart defect. The specimen was thymocytes. The V gene is TRBV27, the J gene TRBJ2-3; 13 positions match TRBD2. This CDR3 reads CASSLGLAGENTDTQYF. CDR3 nucleotide sequence: TGTGCCAGCAGTCTAGGACTAGCGGGAGAGAATACAGATACGCAGTATTTT.